This T cell receptor (beta chain) originates from a study of T cell repertoires in cytomegalovirus infection. Per the germline V gene, CDR1 is SGHVS and CDR2 is FNYEAQ. Trimming at V came to 4 bases and at J to 4 bases, leaving 5 bases not matched to a gene. This CDR3 region has 15 residues. Study-level findings and limits: Cumulative public TCR beta family frequency identified CMV carriers with the relevant HLA. CMV-specific TCR beta clonotypes restricted by HLA-C were the ones dominating the ex vivo response.

Each CDR3 protein gets one entry after TCRdb re-called the reads with MiXCR. The data contain about 570,000 distinct CDR3 sequences, around 40% of them singletons. About this clonotype: Its antigen is as yet unknown.

The material sequenced was cultured PBMCs, taken from culture after CMV antigen stimulation. The sequence came from a human donor in good health (CMV status not recorded). Some clones in this sample may be carry-over from other donors' samples. The gene calls are TRBV7-6 and TRBJ2-1; TRBD1 matches at 9 bases. The CDR3 bases are TGTGCCAGCAGCTCCCGGACAGGGGCGTACAATGAGCAGTTCTTC. It is translated as CASSSRTGAYNEQFF.